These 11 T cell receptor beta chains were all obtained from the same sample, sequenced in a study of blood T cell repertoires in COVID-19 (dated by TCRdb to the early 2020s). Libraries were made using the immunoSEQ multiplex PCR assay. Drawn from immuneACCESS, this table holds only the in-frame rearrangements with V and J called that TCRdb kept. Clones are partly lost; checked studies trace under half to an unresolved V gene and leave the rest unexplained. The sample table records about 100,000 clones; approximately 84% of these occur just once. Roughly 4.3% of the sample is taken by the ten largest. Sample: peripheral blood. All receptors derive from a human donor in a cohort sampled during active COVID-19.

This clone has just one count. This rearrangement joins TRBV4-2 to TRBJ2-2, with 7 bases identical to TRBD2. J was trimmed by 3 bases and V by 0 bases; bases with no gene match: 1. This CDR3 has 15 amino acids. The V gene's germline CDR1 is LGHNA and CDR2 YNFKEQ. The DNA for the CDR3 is TGTGCCAGCAGCCAAGAAGCGGGGTACACCGGGGAGCTGTTTTTT. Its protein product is CASSQEAGYTGELFF.

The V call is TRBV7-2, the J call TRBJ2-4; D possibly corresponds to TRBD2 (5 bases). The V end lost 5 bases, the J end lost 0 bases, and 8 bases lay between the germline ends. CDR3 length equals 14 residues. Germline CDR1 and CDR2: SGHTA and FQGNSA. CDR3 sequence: CASSVGLAKNIQYF. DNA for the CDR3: TGTGCCAGCAGCGTCGGACTAGCCAAAAACATTCAGTACTTC.

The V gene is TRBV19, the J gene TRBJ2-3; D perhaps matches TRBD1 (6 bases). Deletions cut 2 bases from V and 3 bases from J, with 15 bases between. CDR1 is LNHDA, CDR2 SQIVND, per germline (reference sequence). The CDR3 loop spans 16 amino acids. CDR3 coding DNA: TGTGCCAGTAGTATATCCCCCCACAGGGTAACAGATACGCAGTATTTT. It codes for CASSISPHRVTDTQYF.

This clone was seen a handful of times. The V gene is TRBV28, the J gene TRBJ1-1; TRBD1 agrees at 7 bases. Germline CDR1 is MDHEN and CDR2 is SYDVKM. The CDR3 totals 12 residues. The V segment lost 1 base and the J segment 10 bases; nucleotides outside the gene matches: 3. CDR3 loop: CASSLSDRPAFF. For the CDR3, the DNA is TGTGCCAGCAGTTTATCGGACAGGCCAGCTTTCTTT.

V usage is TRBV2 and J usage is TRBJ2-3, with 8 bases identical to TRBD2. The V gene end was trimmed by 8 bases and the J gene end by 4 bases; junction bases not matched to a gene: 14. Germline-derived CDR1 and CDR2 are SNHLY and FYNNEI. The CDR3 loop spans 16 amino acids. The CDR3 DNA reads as TGTGCCAGCGTGGCCAAGCGGGGGCGGGATGCAGATACGCAGTATTTT. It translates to CASVAKRGRDADTQYF.

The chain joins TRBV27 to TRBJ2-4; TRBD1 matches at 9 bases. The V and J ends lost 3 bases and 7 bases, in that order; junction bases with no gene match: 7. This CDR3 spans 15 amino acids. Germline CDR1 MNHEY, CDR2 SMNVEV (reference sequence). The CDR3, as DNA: TGTGCCAGCAGTTTTGCACAGGGGGCTAGGAACATTCAGTACTTC. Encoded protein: CASSFAQGARNIQYF.

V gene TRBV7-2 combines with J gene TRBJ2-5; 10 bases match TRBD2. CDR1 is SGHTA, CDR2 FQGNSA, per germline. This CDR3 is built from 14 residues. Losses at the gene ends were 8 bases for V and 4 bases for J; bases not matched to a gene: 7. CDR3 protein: CASCPQRGGETQYF. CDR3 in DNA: TGTGCCAGCTGCCCCCAGCGGGGGGGAGAGACCCAGTACTTC.

CDR3 nucleotides: TGTGCCAGCAGCCCGGGACAGACTAACACCGGGGAGCTGTTTTTT. Its translation: CASSPGQTNTGELFF. The chain has TRBV5-4 and TRBJ2-2; 7 positions agree with TRBD1. The ends lost 4 bases at V and 2 bases at J; junction bases unmatched: 5. Germline V gives CDR1 SGHNT, CDR2 YYREEE (reference sequence). The CDR3 consists of 15 residues.

The CDR3 nucleotides read TGTGCCAGCTACTCGGCAGGGGGAAATGAGCAGTTCTTC. Translating it yields CASYSAGGNEQFF. The rearrangement joins TRBV5-4 to TRBJ2-1; the match to TRBD1 covers 7 bases. The CDR3 runs to 13 residues. V shed 7 bases and J 7 bases; nucleotides not matched to a gene: 8. Per germline, CDR1 SGHNT and CDR2 YYREEE (reference sequence). The whole variable domain, remainder taken from reference TRBV5-4 and TRBJ2-1, is ETGVTQSPTHLIKTRGQQVTLRCSSQSGHNTVSWYQQALGQGPQFIFQYYREEENGRGNFPPRFSGLQFPNYSSELNVNALELDDSALYLCASYSAGGNEQFFGPGTRLTVL.

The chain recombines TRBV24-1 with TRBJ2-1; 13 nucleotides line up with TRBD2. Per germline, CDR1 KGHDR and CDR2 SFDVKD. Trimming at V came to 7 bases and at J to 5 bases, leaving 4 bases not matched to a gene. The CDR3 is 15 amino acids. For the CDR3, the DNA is TGTGCCACCAGGCCGGGACTAGCGGGGAACAATGAGCAGTTCTTC. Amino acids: CATRPGLAGNNEQFF.

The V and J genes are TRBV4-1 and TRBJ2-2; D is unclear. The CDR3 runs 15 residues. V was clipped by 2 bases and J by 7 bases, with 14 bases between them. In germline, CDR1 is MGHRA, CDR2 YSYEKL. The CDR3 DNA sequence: TGCGCCAGCAGCCAAACGTTTACTAACGGCGGGGAGCTGTTTTTT. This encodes CASSQTFTNGGELFF.